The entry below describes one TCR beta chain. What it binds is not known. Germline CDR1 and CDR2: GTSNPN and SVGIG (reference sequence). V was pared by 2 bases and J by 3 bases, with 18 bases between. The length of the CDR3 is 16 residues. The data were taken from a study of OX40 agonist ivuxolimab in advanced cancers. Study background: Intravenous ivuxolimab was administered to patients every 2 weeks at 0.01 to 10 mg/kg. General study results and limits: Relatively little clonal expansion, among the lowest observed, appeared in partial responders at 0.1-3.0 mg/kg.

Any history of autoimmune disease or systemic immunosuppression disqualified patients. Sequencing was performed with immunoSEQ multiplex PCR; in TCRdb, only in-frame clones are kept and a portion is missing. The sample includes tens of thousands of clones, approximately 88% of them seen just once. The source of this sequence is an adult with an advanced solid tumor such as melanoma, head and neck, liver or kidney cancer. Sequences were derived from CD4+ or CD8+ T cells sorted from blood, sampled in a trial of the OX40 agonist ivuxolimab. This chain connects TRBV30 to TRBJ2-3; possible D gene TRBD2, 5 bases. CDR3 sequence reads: CAWSSGSRRWTDTQYF. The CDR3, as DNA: TGTGCCTGGAGTTCTGGGAGTCGGAGGTGGACAGATACGCAGTATTTT.